These 3 T cell receptor beta chains came from one sample sequenced in a study of control samples from healthy donors and cancer patients. The table came from immunoSEQ multiplex PCR; TCRdb's copy has only in-frame clones and leaves some out. Among 100,000 to 150,000 clones listed, about 95% were seen once. Source material: blood. These receptors originate from a man aged 30 to 39 in good health.

This clone was seen once. The rearrangement links TRBV4-3 to TRBJ2-3; 7 bases line up with TRBD1. The CDR3 consists of 16 residues. The V and J ends lost 2 bases and 2 bases, in that order; junction bases with no gene match: 7. CDR1 and CDR2 (germline): LGHNA, YSLEER. CDR3 DNA: TGCGCCAGCAGCCAAAGACAGGGTGGACACACAGATACGCAGTATTTT. It specifies CASSQRQGGHTDTQYF.

This chain uses TRBV30 with TRBJ1-3; D gene unclear. CDR1 is GTSNPN, CDR2 SVGIG, per germline (reference sequence). V lost 0 bases and J 0 bases, leaving 15 bases between the germline ends. The CDR3 spans 17 residues. CDR3 DNA: TGTGCCTGGAGTGTATCTCGCCGCCGAGCCTCTGGAAACACCATATATTTT. This sequence encodes CAWSVSRRRASGNTIYF.

The chain employs TRBV7-2 and TRBJ2-5; D not certain. Trimming took off 0 bases at V and 5 bases at J, with 13 bases between the two ends. There are 15 residues in the CDR3. CDR1 is SGHTA and CDR2 is FQGNSA in the germline V gene. The CDR3 protein is CASSLALAPGETQYF. Written as DNA, the CDR3 is TGTGCCAGCAGCTTAGCGCTGGCCCCTGGGGAGACCCAGTACTTC.